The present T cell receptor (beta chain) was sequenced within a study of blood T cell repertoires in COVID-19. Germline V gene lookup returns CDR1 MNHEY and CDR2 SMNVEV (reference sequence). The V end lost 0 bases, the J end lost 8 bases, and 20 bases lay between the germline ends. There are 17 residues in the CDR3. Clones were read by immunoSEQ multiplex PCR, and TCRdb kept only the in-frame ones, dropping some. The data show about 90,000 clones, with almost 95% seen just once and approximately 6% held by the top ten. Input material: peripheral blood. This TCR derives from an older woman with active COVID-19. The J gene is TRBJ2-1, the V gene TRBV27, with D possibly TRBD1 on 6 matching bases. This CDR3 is CASSLSRTVRRGHEQFF. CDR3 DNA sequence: TGTGCCAGCAGTTTATCGCGGACAGTTCGTAGAGGCCATGAGCAGTTCTTC.